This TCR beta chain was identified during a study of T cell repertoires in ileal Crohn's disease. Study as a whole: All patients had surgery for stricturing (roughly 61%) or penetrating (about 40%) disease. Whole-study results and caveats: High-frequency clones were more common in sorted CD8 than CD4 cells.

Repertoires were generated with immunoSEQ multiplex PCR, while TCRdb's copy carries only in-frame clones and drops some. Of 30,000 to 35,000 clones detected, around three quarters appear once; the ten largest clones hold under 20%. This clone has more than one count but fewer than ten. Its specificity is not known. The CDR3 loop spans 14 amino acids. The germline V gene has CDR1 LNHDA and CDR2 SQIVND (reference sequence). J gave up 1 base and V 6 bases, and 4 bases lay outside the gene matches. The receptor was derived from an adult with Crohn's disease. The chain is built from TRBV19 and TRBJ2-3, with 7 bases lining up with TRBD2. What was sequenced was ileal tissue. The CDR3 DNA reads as TGTGCCAGTAGCCTGAGCGGGGGCACAGATACGCAGTATTTT. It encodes CASSLSGGTDTQYF.